This T cell receptor beta chain comes out of a study of OX40 agonist ivuxolimab in advanced cancers. The CDR3 has 14 residues. CDR1 and CDR2 from the germline V gene are SEHNR and FQNEAQ (reference sequence). V was pared by 6 bases and J by 0 bases, with 11 bases between. Study-wide findings and caveats: Expanded clones were, on average, more numerous in CD8+ T cells than in CD4+.

Some clones are missing from TCRdb's copy, which holds only in-frame ones; the method was immunoSEQ multiplex PCR. The data hold tens of thousands of clones, with 85% to 90% observed a single time. This clone was observed a single time. The antigen is undetermined. The TCR sequence derives from an adult with an advanced solid tumor such as melanoma, head and neck, liver or kidney cancer. The chain joins TRBV7-9 to TRBJ1-2; no reliable D call. Sequences were derived from CD4+ or CD8+ T cells sorted from blood, sampled in a trial of the OX40 agonist ivuxolimab. CDR3 bases: TGTGCCAGCAGTCTTAGAGGAGCTAACTATGGCTACACCTTC. Protein: CASSLRGANYGYTF. The complete variable domain, with remaining parts taken from reference TRBV7-9 and TRBJ1-2, reads DTGVSQNPRHKITKRGQNVTFRCDPISEHNRLYWYRQTLGQGPEFLTYFQNEAQLEKSRLLSDRFSAERPKGSFSTLEIQRTEQGDSAMYLCASSLRGANYGYTFGSGTRLTVV.